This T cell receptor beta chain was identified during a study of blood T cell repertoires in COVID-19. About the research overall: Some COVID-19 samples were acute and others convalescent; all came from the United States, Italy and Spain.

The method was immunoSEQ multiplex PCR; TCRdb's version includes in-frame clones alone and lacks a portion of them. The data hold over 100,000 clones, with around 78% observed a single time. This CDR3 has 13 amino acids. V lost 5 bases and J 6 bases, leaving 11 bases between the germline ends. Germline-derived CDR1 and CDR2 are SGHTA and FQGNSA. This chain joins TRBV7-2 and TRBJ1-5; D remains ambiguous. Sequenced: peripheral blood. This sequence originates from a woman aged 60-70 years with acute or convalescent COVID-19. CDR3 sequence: CASSRRGSQPQHF. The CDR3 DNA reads TGTGCCAGCAGCCGCAGAGGGTCTCAGCCCCAGCATTTT.